This T cell receptor beta chain was profiled in a study of early T cells in non-severe SARS-CoV-2 infection. Whole-study context: Bulk RNA taken from unsorted whole blood was sequenced, leaving chains unpaired.

CDR1 and CDR2 (germline): ENHRY, SYGVKD. CDR3 length equals 16 residues. Trimming took off 0 bases at V and 3 bases at J, with 14 bases between the two ends. The study, taken as a whole, reports: Private and CD4 specificities were missed by VDJdb matching, skewed to anti-spike CD8.

Individual cDNA molecules were tagged with unique molecular identifiers. One entry per CDR3 protein results from TCRdb running MiXCR on the 5' RACE reads. The data contain 70,000 to 80,000 distinct CDR3 sequences, approximately 13% of them singletons. This clonotype showed up many times. Its antigen is not known. The rearrangement joins TRBV10-3 to TRBJ2-5; D is perhaps TRBD2 (6 bases). The sample here was whole blood, taken at baseline. The clonotype was recovered from an adult who was a healthcare worker with PCR-confirmed SARS-CoV-2 infection or an uninfected control (not recorded which). CDR3 nucleotide sequence: TGTGCCATCAGTGAGTCGGTAGTAGGCGGGGAAGAGACCCAGTACTTC. Its translation is CAISESVVGGEETQYF.